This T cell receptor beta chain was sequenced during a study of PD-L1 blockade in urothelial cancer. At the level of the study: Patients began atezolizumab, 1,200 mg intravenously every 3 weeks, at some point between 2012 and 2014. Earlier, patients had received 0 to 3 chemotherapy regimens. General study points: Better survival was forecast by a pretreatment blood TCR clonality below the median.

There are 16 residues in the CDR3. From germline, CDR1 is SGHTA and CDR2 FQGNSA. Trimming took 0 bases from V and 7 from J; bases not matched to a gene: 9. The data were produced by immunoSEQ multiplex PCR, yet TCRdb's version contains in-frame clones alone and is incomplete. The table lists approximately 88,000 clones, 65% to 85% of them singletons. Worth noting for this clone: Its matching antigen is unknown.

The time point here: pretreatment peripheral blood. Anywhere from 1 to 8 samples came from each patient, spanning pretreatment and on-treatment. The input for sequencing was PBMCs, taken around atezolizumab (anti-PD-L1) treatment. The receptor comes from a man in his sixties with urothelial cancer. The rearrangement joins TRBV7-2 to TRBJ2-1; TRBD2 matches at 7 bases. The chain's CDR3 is CASSLASGRGANEQFF. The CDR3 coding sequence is TGTGCCAGCAGCTTAGCGAGTGGGAGGGGCGCTAATGAGCAGTTCTTC.